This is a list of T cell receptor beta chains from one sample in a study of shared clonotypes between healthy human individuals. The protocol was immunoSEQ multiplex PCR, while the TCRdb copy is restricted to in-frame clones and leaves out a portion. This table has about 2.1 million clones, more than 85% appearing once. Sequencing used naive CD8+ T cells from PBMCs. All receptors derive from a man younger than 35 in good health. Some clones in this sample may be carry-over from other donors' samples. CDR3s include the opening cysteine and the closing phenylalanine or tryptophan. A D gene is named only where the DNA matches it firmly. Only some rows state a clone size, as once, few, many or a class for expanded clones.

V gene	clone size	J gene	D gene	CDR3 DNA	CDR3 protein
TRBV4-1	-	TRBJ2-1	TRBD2	TGCGCCAGCAGCCAAGATCCTAGCGGGAAAAATGAGCAGTTCTTC	CASSQDPSGKNEQFF
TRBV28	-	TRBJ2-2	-	TGTGCCAGCAGTCTTCTGGGGGACACCGGGGAGCTGTTTTTT	CASSLLGDTGELFF
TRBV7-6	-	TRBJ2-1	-	TGTGCCAGCAGCCCCTCTTATGTCGCCTACAATGAGCAGTTCTTC	CASSPSYVAYNEQFF
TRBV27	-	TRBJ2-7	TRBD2	TGTGCCAGCATGGTGTCGGCGGGAGCTCGCCACGAGCAGTACTTC	CASMVSAGARHEQYF
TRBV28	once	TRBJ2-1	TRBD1	TGTGCCAGCAGCTTAGGACAGGGGCGAGATAATGAGCAGTTCTTC	CASSLGQGRDNEQFF
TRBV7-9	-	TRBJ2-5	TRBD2	TGTGCCAGCAGCCTAGAAGGGACTAGCGGGAGTATGCGTGAGACCCAGTACTTC	CASSLEGTSGSMRETQYF
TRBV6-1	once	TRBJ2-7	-	TGTGCCAGCACCCGAATTCGGGGCTCCTACGAGCAGTACTTC	CASTRIRGSYEQYF
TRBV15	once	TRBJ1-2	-	TGTGCCACCAGCCCCCCAGAGCCCTTTTTCGGCTACACCTTC	CATSPPEPFFGYTF
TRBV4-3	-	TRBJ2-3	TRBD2	TGCGCCAGCAGCCAAGATACAAGCGGGAGAACAGATACGCAGTATTTT	CASSQDTSGRTDTQYF
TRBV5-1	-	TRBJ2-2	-	TGCGCCAGCAGCTCGGGACTGCTCGACAGGGAGCTGTTTTTT	CASSSGLLDRELFF
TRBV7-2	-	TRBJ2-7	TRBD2	TGTGCCAGCAGTTGGACGGGGGGTGGTGAGCAGTACTTC	CASSWTGGGEQYF
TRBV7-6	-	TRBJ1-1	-	TGTGCCAGCAGCCGGGACAAGAACACTGAAGCTTTCTTT	CASSRDKNTEAFF
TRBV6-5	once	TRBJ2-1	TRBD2	TGTGCCAGCAGTTACGGACTAGCGGGGAGGGGTAGTGAGCAGTTCTTC	CASSYGLAGRGSEQFF
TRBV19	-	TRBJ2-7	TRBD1	TGTGCCAGTAGTACGGGGACAGGGCTCGGATACGAGCAGTACTTC	CASSTGTGLGYEQYF
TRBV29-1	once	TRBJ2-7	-	TGCAGCGCATCGGGACTGTCCTACGAGCAGTACTTC	CSASGLSYEQYF
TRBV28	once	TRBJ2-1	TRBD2	TGTGCCAGCAATCTTGGGAGCGGGACCAGTGAGCAGTTCTTC	CASNLGSGTSEQFF
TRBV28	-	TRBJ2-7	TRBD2	TGTGCCAGCAGTTGGACTAGCGGCGCCTACGAGCAGTACTTC	CASSWTSGAYEQYF
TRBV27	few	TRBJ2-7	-	TGTGCCAGCAGTTTAGGCAGGTCCTACGAGCAGTACTTC	CASSLGRSYEQYF
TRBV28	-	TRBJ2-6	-	TGTGCCAGCAGTCCGTACTCTGGGGCCAACGTCCTGACTTTC	CASSPYSGANVLTF
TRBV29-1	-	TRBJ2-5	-	TGCAGCGTTGAGGACTATCAAGAGACCCAGTACTTC	CSVEDYQETQYF
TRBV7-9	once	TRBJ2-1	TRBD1	TGTGCCAGCCAATCCGGGACAGGACCACCGAGTTACAATGAGCAGTTCTTC	CASQSGTGPPSYNEQFF
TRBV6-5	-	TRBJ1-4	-	TGTGCCAGCAGTTACTCCCTGAGAGGTGAAAAACTGTTTTTT	CASSYSLRGEKLFF
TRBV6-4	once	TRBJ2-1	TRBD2	TGTGCCAGCAGTGACTATGATCGGACTAGATGTAGCGGGAGATGGTGGAATGAGCAGTTCTTC	CASSDYDRTRCSGRWWNEQFF
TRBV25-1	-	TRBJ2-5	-	TGTGCCAGCAGTGGACCCTTATTGGACTTC	CASSGPLLDF
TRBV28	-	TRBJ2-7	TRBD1	TGTGCCAGCAGCCTCGGGACAGCTGCAGACAACGAGCAGTACTTC	CASSLGTAADNEQYF
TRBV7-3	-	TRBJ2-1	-	TGTGCCAGCAGCTTAAGGCCCGGGGGGCGGGCCTACAATGAGCAGTTCTTC	CASSLRPGGRAYNEQFF
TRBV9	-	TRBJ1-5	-	TGTGCCAGCAGCGGCGGAGAGTGGGAGCCCCAGCATTTT	CASSGGEWEPQHF
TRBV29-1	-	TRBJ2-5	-	TGCAGCGTTGTGTTGCGCCAACAAATCCAAGAGACCCAGTACTTC	CSVVLRQQIQETQYF
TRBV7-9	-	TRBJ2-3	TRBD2	TGTGCCAGCAGCTTGGGGGTCAGCGGGAGTAGGACAGATACGCAGTATTTT	CASSLGVSGSRTDTQYF
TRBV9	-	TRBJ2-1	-	TGTGCCAGCAGCGTACGACTAGTCAACTCCTACAATGAGCAGTTCTTC	CASSVRLVNSYNEQFF
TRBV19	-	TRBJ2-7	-	TGTGCCAGTAGGCCAAGAGGGAACTCCTACGAGCAGTACTTC	CASRPRGNSYEQYF
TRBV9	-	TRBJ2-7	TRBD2	TGTGCCAGCAGCGTAGAGGCGGGGGGGTACGAGCAGTACTTC	CASSVEAGGYEQYF
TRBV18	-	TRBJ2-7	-	TGTGCCAGCTCACACTCAGCGCCGATACACTCCTACGAGCAGTACTTC	CASSHSAPIHSYEQYF
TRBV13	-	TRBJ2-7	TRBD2	TGTGCCAGCAGATTAGCGGGCTCCTACGAGCAGTACTTC	CASRLAGSYEQYF
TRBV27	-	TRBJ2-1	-	TGTGCCAGCAGCCTCACCCCATACAATGAGCAGTTCTTC	CASSLTPYNEQFF
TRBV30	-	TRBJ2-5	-	TGTGCCTGGAGTCAGGCAGGGGGAGGGGAGACCCAGTACTTC	CAWSQAGGGETQYF
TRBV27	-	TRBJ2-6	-	TGTGCCAGCAGCCCTAGCTCTGGGGCCAACGTCCTGACTTTC	CASSPSSGANVLTF
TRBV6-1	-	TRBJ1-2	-	TGTGCCAGCAGTCCCTTCGGGGGGGGCAACTATGGCTACACCTTC	CASSPFGGGNYGYTF
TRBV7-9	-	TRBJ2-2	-	TGTGCCAGCAGCTTAGTCTGGGCAGCGAACACCGGGGAGCTGTTTTTT	CASSLVWAANTGELFF
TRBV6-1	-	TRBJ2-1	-	TGTGCCAGCAGTGAAGCGGGGCTAGCCGATGAGCAGTTCTTC	CASSEAGLADEQFF
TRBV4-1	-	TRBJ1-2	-	TGCGCCAGCAGCCAAGATTTCGCAGGGCATTCAACTGGTTATGGCTACACCTTC	CASSQDFAGHSTGYGYTF